What follows are 9 T cell receptor beta chains derived from one specimen sequenced in a study of blood T cell repertoires in COVID-19. TCRdb's copy holds only in-frame clones and misses some; the assay was immunoSEQ multiplex PCR. The sample includes about 100,000 clones, just over 85% of them seen just once. Sequenced: PBMCs or T cells enriched from blood (not recorded which). The receptors derive from a woman in her forties or fifties who had recovered from COVID-19.

This clone occurred a few times. This sequence joins TRBV10-1 and TRBJ2-7, with D perhaps TRBD1 (5 bases). V lost 2 bases and J lost 5, with 13 bases in between. This CDR3 comprises 14 residues. The germline CDR1 and CDR2 sequences are WNHNN and SYGVQD (reference sequence). DNA for the CDR3: TGCGCCAGCAGTGAGGAGGCAGGGCGCGACGAGCAGTACTTC. Translation gives CASSEEAGRDEQYF.

The chain couples TRBV30 to TRBJ1-6; TRBD1 aligns across 9 bases. With V trimmed by 5 bases and J by 10 bases, 15 bases remained unmatched. Looked up from germline, CDR1 is GTSNPN and CDR2 is SVGIG (reference sequence). This CDR3 contains 16 residues. The CDR3 region has the DNA TGTGCCTGGGGAAACTCGGGACAGGGCAGAGGGTCACCCCTCCACTTT. It encodes CAWGNSGQGRGSPLHF.

J is TRBJ2-7 and V is TRBV18; TRBD2 matches 12 bases. The ends lost 0 bases at V and 5 bases at J; junction bases unmatched: 5. Germline V lookup: CDR1 KGHSH, CDR2 LQKENI. The length of the CDR3 is 16 residues. The CDR3 DNA reads TGTGCCAGCTCACCACCGGGGCTAGCGGGAGGGCACGAGCAGTACTTC. Translation: CASSPPGLAGGHEQYF.

The chain carries TRBV24-1 and TRBJ2-5, with 7 bases fitting TRBD1. The CDR3 spans 16 residues. V gave up 0 bases and J gave up 2 bases; unmatched junction bases: 5. Germline values: CDR1 KGHDR, CDR2 SFDVKD. CDR3 in DNA: TGTGCCACCAGTGATTTGTCCGGGACAGCACAAGAGACCCAGTACTTC. Translation: CATSDLSGTAQETQYF.

The chain has TRBV5-4 and TRBJ2-5; D is perhaps TRBD1 (6 bases). The V end was cut by 3 bases, the J end by 4 bases, with 19 bases between. The CDR3 contains 16 residues. The germline V gene has CDR1 SGHNT and CDR2 YYREEE (reference sequence). CDR3 nucleotide sequence: TGTGCCAGCAGCTCGGGATACAGGGATCAGGGAGAGACCCAGTACTTC. Translating it yields CASSSGYRDQGETQYF. Looking up the rest from reference TRBV5-4 and TRBJ2-5 gives the full variable domain: ETGVTQSPTHLIKTRGQQVTLRCSSQSGHNTVSWYQQALGQGPQFIFQYYREEENGRGNFPPRFSGLQFPNYSSELNVNALELDDSALYLCASSSGYRDQGETQYFGPGTRLLVL.

The J gene is TRBJ2-5, the V gene TRBV11-2, with 8 bases identical to TRBD1. CDR1 and CDR2 (germline): SGHAT, FQNNGV. CDR3 length: 15 amino acids. Unmatched junction bases numbered 5, after V lost 0 bases and J lost 5 bases. The chain's CDR3 is CASSLDQGARETQYF. The CDR3 region has the DNA TGTGCCAGCAGCTTAGATCAGGGGGCGCGGGAGACCCAGTACTTC.

This chain connects TRBV5-1 to TRBJ2-3, with D tentatively TRBD2 (7 bases). Germline CDR1 is SGHRS and CDR2 is YFSETQ. Trimming pared 1 base from V and 2 bases from J, leaving 14 bases between. CDR3 length: 16 amino acids. The CDR3 DNA is TGCGCCAGCAGCTTGTATGGGGGGGCCCCCACAGATACGCAGTATTTT. Residues: CASSLYGGAPTDTQYF.

The chain combines TRBV9 with TRBJ2-1, with TRBD2 matching over 7 bases. The CDR3 has 15 amino acids. Trimming at V came to 0 bases and at J to 5 bases, leaving 5 bases not matched to a gene. From germline, CDR1 is SGDLS and CDR2 YYNGEE. CDR3 region: CASSVGTSSNNEQFF. CDR3 sequence (DNA): TGTGCCAGCAGCGTAGGGACTAGTTCGAACAATGAGCAGTTCTTC.

The gene calls are TRBV6-2 or TRBV6-3 and TRBJ2-1; D possibly corresponds to TRBD2 (6 bases). The CDR3 length is 16 residues. Trimming shortened V by 0 bases and J by 8 bases, and 17 bases separated the two germline ends. Germline CDR1 is MNHEY and CDR2 is SVGEGT. The CDR3 spells CASSYSFRGTPHEQFF. The CDR3 coding sequence is TGTGCCAGCAGTTACTCGTTCCGGGGGACCCCCCATGAGCAGTTCTTC.